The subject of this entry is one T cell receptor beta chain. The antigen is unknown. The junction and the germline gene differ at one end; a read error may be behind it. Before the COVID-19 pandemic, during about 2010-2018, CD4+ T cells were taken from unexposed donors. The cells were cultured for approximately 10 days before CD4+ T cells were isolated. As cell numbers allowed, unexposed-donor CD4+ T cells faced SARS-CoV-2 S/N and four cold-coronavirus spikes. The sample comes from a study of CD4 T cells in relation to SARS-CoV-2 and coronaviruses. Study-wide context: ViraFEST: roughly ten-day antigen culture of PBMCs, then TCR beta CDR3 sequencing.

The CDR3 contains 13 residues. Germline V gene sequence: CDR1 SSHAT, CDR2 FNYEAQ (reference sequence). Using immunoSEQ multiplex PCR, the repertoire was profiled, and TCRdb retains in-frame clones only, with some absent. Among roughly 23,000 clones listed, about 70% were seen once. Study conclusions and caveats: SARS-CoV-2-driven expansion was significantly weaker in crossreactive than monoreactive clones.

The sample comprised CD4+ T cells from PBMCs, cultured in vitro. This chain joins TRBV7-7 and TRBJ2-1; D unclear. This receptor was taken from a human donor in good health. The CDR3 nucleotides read TGTGCTAGCAGCTTAAGTGACTACAATGAGCAGTTCTTC. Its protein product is CASSLSDYNEQFF.